The rows below give T cell receptor beta chains drawn from one sample of a study of blood T cell repertoires in COVID-19. Clones were sequenced by immunoSEQ multiplex PCR, and TCRdb holds only the in-frame ones, with some missing. The sample holds fewer than 250,000 clones, around 84% seen once. The sample taken for sequencing was peripheral blood. Receptor source: an elderly woman with COVID-19, enrolled during active disease. The CDR3 runs from the conserved cysteine through the conserved F or W. Each record gives: clone size, D gene, J gene, V gene, CDR3 protein, CDR3 DNA. A D gene is named only where the DNA matches it firmly. The listing skips clone size in some rows; elsewhere it reads once, few, many or a size class.

size: -
D: -
J: TRBJ2-2
V: TRBV9
CDR3: CASSVATVSMTGELFF
DNA: TGTGCCAGCAGCGTAGCCACTGTCTCGATGACCGGGGAGCTGTTTTTT

size: -
D: TRBD1
J: TRBJ1-6
V: TRBV7-9
CDR3: CASSRDSNSPLHF
DNA: TGTGCCAGCAGCAGGGACAGTAATTCACCCCTCCACTTT

size: -
D: -
J: TRBJ2-2
V: TRBV10-3
CDR3: CATARENTGELFF
DNA: TGTGCCACCGCAAGAGAGAACACCGGGGAGCTGTTTTTT

size: -
D: -
J: TRBJ1-6
V: TRBV30
CDR3: CAWSQGGGNSPLHF
DNA: TGTGCCTGGAGTCAGGGAGGGGGTAATTCACCCCTCCACTTT

size: -
D: -
J: TRBJ1-1
V: TRBV2
CDR3: CASSGDTNTEAFF
DNA: TGTGCCAGCAGTGGCGACACGAACACTGAAGCTTTCTTT

size: -
D: TRBD1
J: TRBJ1-1
V: TRBV19
CDR3: CASSTTDRGGTEAFF
DNA: TGTGCCAGTAGTACTACTGACAGGGGGGGTACTGAAGCTTTCTTT

size: -
D: TRBD2
J: TRBJ2-3
V: TRBV5-4
CDR3: CASSLASGGTLSTDTQYF
DNA: TGTGCCAGCAGCTTGGCTAGCGGGGGGACCCTTAGCACAGATACGCAGTATTTT

size: -
D: -
J: TRBJ1-2
V: TRBV19
CDR3: CASSMAVRDGYTF
DNA: TGTGCCAGTAGTATGGCGGTAAGAGATGGCTACACCTTC

size: -
D: TRBD1
J: TRBJ2-1
V: TRBV7-9
CDR3: CASSRTTGGGGNEQFF
DNA: TGTGCCAGCAGTCGCACGACAGGGGGAGGAGGCAATGAGCAGTTCTTC

size: -
D: -
J: TRBJ1-1
V: TRBV5-4
CDR3: CASSLSRGAAAVKNTEAFF
DNA: TGTGCCAGCAGCTTGAGCCGCGGGGCTGCGGCCGTCAAAAACACTGAAGCTTTCTTT

size: -
D: -
J: TRBJ1-1
V: TRBV7-9
CDR3: CASSKGLADTEAFF
DNA: TGTGCCAGCAGTAAGGGGCTCGCTGACACTGAAGCTTTCTTT

size: once
D: -
J: TRBJ2-3
V: TRBV19
CDR3: CASLPGLPYGDTQYF
DNA: TGTGCCAGTCTTCCCGGTCTACCCTACGGGGATACGCAGTATTTT

size: -
D: -
J: TRBJ2-3
V: TRBV6-1
CDR3: CASSEFEQPTDTQYF
DNA: TGTGCCAGCAGTGAATTCGAACAGCCCACAGATACGCAGTATTTT

size: -
D: TRBD2
J: TRBJ2-1
V: TRBV7-2
CDR3: CASVPSGGWNEQFF
DNA: TGTGCCAGTGTTCCTAGCGGGGGGTGGAATGAGCAGTTCTTC

size: once
D: TRBD1
J: TRBJ2-7
V: TRBV10-3
CDR3: CAISENNRGPGDEQYF
DNA: TGTGCCATCAGTGAGAATAACAGGGGGCCGGGGGACGAGCAGTACTTC

size: -
D: -
J: TRBJ1-2
V: TRBV5-1
CDR3: CASSLSDFGDGYTF
DNA: TGCGCCAGCAGCTTATCGGACTTTGGTGATGGCTACACCTTC

size: few
D: TRBD1
J: TRBJ2-2
V: TRBV10-2
CDR3: CASSGTANTGELFF
DNA: TGCGCCAGCTCCGGGACAGCGAACACCGGGGAGCTGTTTTTT

size: -
D: TRBD2
J: TRBJ2-2
V: TRBV5-6
CDR3: CASSSGLAGAYTGELFF
DNA: TGTGCCAGCAGCTCGGGACTAGCGGGGGCCTACACCGGGGAGCTGTTTTTT

size: once
D: -
J: TRBJ1-1
V: TRBV18
CDR3: CASSFRAMNTEAFF
DNA: TGTGCCAGCTCCTTCAGGGCCATGAACACTGAAGCTTTCTTT

size: -
D: TRBD1
J: TRBJ1-4
V: TRBV2
CDR3: CASSKPGQGNEKLFF
DNA: TGTGCCAGCAGTAAGCCGGGACAGGGGAATGAAAAACTGTTTTTT

size: -
D: TRBD1
J: TRBJ1-2
V: TRBV5-8
CDR3: CASSGRQGGGYTF
DNA: TGTGCCAGCAGCGGCAGACAGGGGGGAGGCTACACCTTC

size: once
D: -
J: TRBJ1-5
V: TRBV29-1
CDR3: CSVALTGNDRPQHF
DNA: TGCAGCGTTGCCCTGACAGGTAACGATCGGCCCCAGCATTTT

size: -
D: -
J: TRBJ2-3
V: TRBV9
CDR3: CASSVGAGTDTQYF
DNA: TGTGCCAGCAGCGTAGGAGCAGGTACAGATACGCAGTATTTT

size: -
D: TRBD2
J: TRBJ2-1
V: TRBV5-1
CDR3: CASSSGTRGINEQFF
DNA: TGCGCCAGCAGCTCCGGGACTAGGGGAATCAATGAGCAGTTCTTC

size: -
D: -
J: TRBJ2-5
V: TRBV2
CDR3: CASSLETTWRETQYF
DNA: TGTGCCAGCAGCTTAGAGACAACTTGGCGAGAGACCCAGTACTTC

size: -
D: TRBD1
J: TRBJ2-3
V: TRBV25-1
CDR3: CASSESLPTGASTDTQYF
DNA: TGTGCCAGCAGTGAATCTCTACCCACAGGGGCCTCCACAGATACGCAGTATTTT

size: -
D: -
J: TRBJ1-2
V: TRBV5-1
CDR3: CASSLDSSQGYGYTF
DNA: TGCGCCAGCAGCTTGGACTCTTCCCAGGGCTATGGCTACACCTTC

size: few
D: -
J: TRBJ2-5
V: TRBV6-5
CDR3: CASRSGGETQYF
DNA: TGTGCCAGCAGATCAGGGGGGGAGACCCAGTACTTC

size: -
D: TRBD1
J: TRBJ1-1
V: TRBV5-4
CDR3: CASSLVQGAAEAFF
DNA: TGTGCCAGCAGCTTGGTACAGGGGGCGGCTGAAGCTTTCTTT

size: few
D: -
J: TRBJ1-5
V: TRBV10-1
CDR3: CASIQGSQHF
DNA: TGCGCCAGCATCCAGGGGTCCCAGCATTTT

size: once
D: TRBD1
J: TRBJ2-2
V: TRBV6-5
CDR3: CASIYRDRDVTGELFF
DNA: TGTGCCAGCATTTACCGGGACAGGGACGTCACCGGGGAGCTGTTTTTT

size: -
D: TRBD2
J: TRBJ2-2
V: TRBV7-2
CDR3: CASSPSGGNTGELFF
DNA: TGTGCCAGCAGCCCGAGCGGGGGGAACACCGGGGAGCTGTTTTTT

size: -
D: -
J: TRBJ2-5
V: TRBV30
CDR3: CAWRPSGRGETQYF
DNA: TGTGCCTGGAGACCGTCAGGTCGGGGAGAGACCCAGTACTTC

size: -
D: -
J: TRBJ1-2
V: TRBV4-1
CDR3: CASSPRGDYGYTF
DNA: TGCGCCAGCAGCCCCCGCGGTGACTATGGCTACACCTTC

size: -
D: -
J: TRBJ1-5
V: TRBV7-2
CDR3: CAGSLDGVSNQPQHF
DNA: TGTGCCGGCAGCTTAGACGGGGTTAGCAATCAGCCCCAGCATTTT

size: -
D: TRBD1
J: TRBJ1-1
V: TRBV30
CDR3: CAWRGQVNTEAFF
DNA: TGTGCCTGGAGAGGACAGGTGAACACTGAAGCTTTCTTT

size: few
D: TRBD2
J: TRBJ2-7
V: TRBV7-2
CDR3: CASSLSGGGYEQYF
DNA: TGTGCCAGCAGCTTAAGCGGGGGAGGGTACGAGCAGTACTTC